Listed below are T cell receptor beta chains from one sample, sequenced in a study of cytomegalovirus exposure and HLA in healthy donors. Produced via immunoSEQ multiplex PCR; TCRdb's table is partial and in-frame only. This listing includes under 45,000 clones. Material: PBMCs. The receptors here all came from a male donor in good health and CMV-seronegative. The CDR3 runs from the conserved cysteine through the conserved F or W. D genes are given only for firm matches.

TRBV5-4	NA	TRBJ1-2	CASSLYGGGGYTF	TGTGCCAGCAGCTTGTATGGGGGCGGTGGCTACACCTTC
TRBV9	TRBD1	TRBJ1-5	CASSGGQGGDQPQHF	TGTGCCAGCAGTGGAGGACAGGGTGGGGATCAGCCCCAGCATTTT
TRBV5-6	NA	TRBJ1-6	CASSLDRAGGPYNSPLHF	TGTGCCAGCAGCTTGGATCGGGCAGGAGGCCCCTATAATTCACCCCTCCACTTT
TRBV5-1	NA	TRBJ2-7	CASSLRSSYEQYF	TGCGCCAGCAGCTTGCGCAGCTCCTACGAGCAGTACTTC
TRBV7-6	TRBD1	TRBJ2-5	CASSQSGGRETQYF	TGTGCCAGCAGTCAGTCAGGGGGCCGAGAGACCCAGTACTTC
TRBV7-2	TRBD2	TRBJ2-7	CASSLVLAGGYEQYF	TGTGCCAGCAGCTTAGTCCTAGCGGGGGGCTACGAGCAGTACTTC
TRBV29-1	NA	TRBJ1-2	CSVEVLPYDYTF	TGCAGCGTTGAGGTTCTACCTTATGACTACACCTTC
TRBV11-1	TRBD1	TRBJ1-6	CASSLGQGNSPLHF	TGTGCCAGCAGCTTAGGACAGGGAAATTCACCCCTCCACTTT
TRBV18	TRBD1	TRBJ1-5	CASSPGQPRGDQPQHF	TGTGCCAGCTCACCAGGACAGCCCAGGGGGGATCAGCCCCAGCATTTT
TRBV7-2	TRBD1	TRBJ2-7	CASSPQGTGLAYEQYF	TGTGCCAGCAGCCCGCAGGGGACAGGTCTAGCCTACGAGCAGTACTTC
TRBV6-1	NA	TRBJ1-1	CASSEGAGPNTEAFF	TGTGCCAGCAGTGAAGGGGCAGGGCCGAACACTGAAGCTTTCTTT
TRBV7-2	TRBD1	TRBJ1-2	CASSPRTGVVNYGYTF	TGTGCCAGCAGCCCGAGAACAGGGGTAGTCAACTATGGCTACACCTTC
TRBV25-1	NA	TRBJ2-5	CASSDLDSRGDVTQYF	TGTGCCAGCAGTGATTTGGACAGTCGGGGGGACGTGACCCAGTACTTC
TRBV18	NA	TRBJ2-1	CASSPTGFSYNEQFF	TGTGCCAGCTCACCAACGGGGTTCTCCTACAATGAGCAGTTCTTC
TRBV30	NA	TRBJ1-6	CAWSVGGDSPLHF	TGTGCCTGGAGTGTAGGGGGTGACTCACCCCTCCACTTT
TRBV7-7	NA	TRBJ1-1	CASSFTGGTEAFF	TGTGCCAGCAGCTTCACAGGAGGGACTGAAGCTTTCTTT
TRBV5-4	NA	TRBJ2-3	CASSHRAMATDTQYF	TGTGCCAGCAGCCACAGGGCGATGGCCACAGATACGCAGTATTTT
TRBV4-1	TRBD1	TRBJ2-3	CASSQGQGAGDTQYF	TGCGCCAGCAGCCAAGGACAGGGGGCCGGAGATACGCAGTATTTT
TRBV7-9	NA	TRBJ1-1	CASSPGGTGLAEAFF	TGTGCCAGCAGCCCGGGGGGGACGGGGCTCGCTGAAGCTTTCTTT
TRBV7-2	TRBD1	TRBJ2-1	CASSPGAGQGSNEQFF	TGTGCCAGCAGCCCAGGGGCCGGACAGGGATCCAATGAGCAGTTCTTC
TRBV6-5	NA	TRBJ1-2	CASSSRTGIQYGYTF	TGTGCCAGCAGTTCCCGAACAGGGATACAGTATGGCTACACCTTC
TRBV7-2	NA	TRBJ1-2	CASNYQGTYGYTF	TGTGCCAGCAACTACCAGGGGACCTATGGCTACACCTTC
TRBV5-1	NA	TRBJ1-1	CASSPGQDWNTEAFF	TGCGCCAGCAGCCCGGGACAAGACTGGAACACTGAAGCTTTCTTT
TRBV6-5	TRBD2	TRBJ2-7	CASSYSGGGRAYEQYF	TGTGCCAGCAGTTACTCGGGCGGGGGGCGCGCCTACGAGCAGTACTTC
TRBV30	TRBD2	TRBJ2-2	CASPRTSGATGELFF	TGTGCCTCGCCCCGGACTAGCGGGGCGACCGGGGAGCTGTTTTTT
TRBV5-1	TRBD1	TRBJ1-2	CASSLGGRGQGAPRGYTF	TGCGCCAGCAGCTTGGGGGGGCGAGGACAGGGGGCTCCTCGCGGCTACACCTTC
TRBV29-1	TRBD1	TRBJ1-4	CSAGTGSEKLFF	TGCAGCGCCGGGACAGGGAGTGAAAAACTGTTTTTT
TRBV7-9	TRBD2	TRBJ2-7	CASSDGLATYEQYF	TGTGCCAGCAGCGACGGACTAGCGACGTACGAGCAGTACTTC
TRBV11-3	TRBD1	TRBJ2-6	CASSPRTGESGANVLTF	TGTGCCAGCAGCCCCCGGACAGGGGAATCTGGGGCCAACGTCCTGACTTTC